Following are 5 T cell receptor beta chains from one sample sequenced in a study of CD8+ T cells in alopecia areata. Following RNA extraction, reverse transcription yielded cDNA that acted as the sequencing template. Only in-frame clones appear in the TCRdb table, and some are missing; sequencing was by immunoSEQ multiplex PCR. Here the sample spans about 130,000 clones, 50% to 60% being singletons. Sequenced here: CD4+ T cells sorted from blood, sampled at week 0. These receptors all come from a human donor with alopecia areata.

The chain recombines TRBV7-2 with TRBJ2-6; D gene uncertain. This CDR3 contains 16 residues. Germline CDR1 SGHTA, CDR2 FQGNSA. Trimming removed 1 base at V and 0 bases at J, with 7 bases between. The CDR3 loop is CASSLGSISGANVLTF. The CDR3 bases are TGTGCCAGCAGCTTAGGTAGCATCTCTGGGGCCAACGTCCTGACTTTC.

V and J are TRBV9 and TRBJ2-3, with D perhaps given as TRBD1 or TRBD2 (5 bases each). CDR3 length: 15 amino acids. The ends were cut back, 1 base at V and 5 bases at J, with 14 bases in the middle. The germline gives CDR1 SGDLS, CDR2 YYNGEE. The CDR3, as DNA: TGTGCCAGCAGCGTACTAGGGACCCGTGGAGATACGCAGTATTTT. Residues: CASSVLGTRGDTQYF.

The chain links TRBV18 to TRBJ1-6, with 9 bases fitting TRBD1. The V and J ends lost 4 bases and 4 bases, in that order; junction bases with no gene match: 5. This CDR3 has 16 residues. Germline loops: CDR1 KGHSH, CDR2 LQKENI. The CDR3 nucleotides read TGTGCCAGCTCACTTACCGGGACAGGGTATAATTCACCCCTCCACTTT. The encoded protein is CASSLTGTGYNSPLHF.

The chain joins TRBV9 to TRBJ1-3, with no clear D. In germline, CDR1 is SGDLS, CDR2 YYNGEE. V was shortened by 2 bases and J by 0 bases, with 6 bases between the two germline ends. The CDR3 consists of 14 residues. The CDR3 sequence is CASSVKYSGNTIYF. For the CDR3, the DNA is TGTGCCAGCAGCGTCAAGTACTCTGGAAACACCATATATTTT. The whole variable domain, filled in from reference TRBV9 and TRBJ1-3, reads DSGVTQTPKHLITATGQRVTLRCSPRSGDLSVYWYQQSLDQGLQFLIQYYNGEERAKGNILERFSAQQFPDLHSELNLSSLELGDSALYFCASSVKYSGNTIYFGEGSWLTVV.

The chain recombines TRBV9 with TRBJ2-6; D tentatively fits TRBD1 or TRBD2 (5 bases each). The CDR3 has 18 residues. The germline CDR1 and CDR2 sequences are SGDLS and YYNGEE. Trimming cost V 0 bases and J 2 bases, with 15 bases left between them. The CDR3 sequence is CASSVARGDAAGANVLTF. CDR3 coding DNA: TGTGCCAGCAGCGTAGCTAGAGGGGACGCGGCTGGGGCCAACGTCCTGACTTTC. The full variable domain, its missing parts supplied by reference TRBV9 and TRBJ2-6, is DSGVTQTPKHLITATGQRVTLRCSPRSGDLSVYWYQQSLDQGLQFLIQYYNGEERAKGNILERFSAQQFPDLHSELNLSSLELGDSALYFCASSVARGDAAGANVLTFGAGSRLTVL.